A selection of T cell receptor beta chains follows, all from one sample in a study of T cell repertoires in ileal Crohn's disease. The table came from immunoSEQ multiplex PCR; TCRdb's copy has only in-frame clones and leaves some out. This table holds roughly 3,100 clones, around 86% found once. The specimen was ileal tissue. Receptors originate from an adult with Crohn's disease. Both conserved end residues are part of each CDR3. A D gene is named only where the DNA matches it firmly. Clone size, where shown, is once, few, many, or a class for clones that have expanded.

v_call	d_call	clone_size	j_call	cdr3_aa	cdr3_nt
TRBV5-5	.	.	TRBJ1-2	CASSLGGGPDTF	TGTGCCAGCAGCTTGGGGGGAGGTCCAGACACCTTC
TRBV18	TRBD2	.	TRBJ2-2	CASSPRTASGGIAEPRRAGELFF	TGTGCCAGCTCACCAAGAACGGCTAGCGGGGGGATAGCGGAGCCCCGGCGGGCCGGGGAGCTGTTTTTT
TRBV10-3	.	.	TRBJ2-1	CAIRGGNEQFF	TGTGCCATCAGGGGCGGGAATGAGCAGTTCTTC
TRBV19	.	.	TRBJ1-4	CASSRQSNEKLFF	TGTGCCAGTAGTCGGCAGTCTAATGAAAAACTGTTTTTT
TRBV2	.	.	TRBJ2-7	CASRQEAYEQYF	TGTGCCAGCCGCCAGGAAGCCTACGAGCAGTACTTC
TRBV5-1	TRBD1	.	TRBJ2-3	CASSPARQGGDTQYF	TGCGCCAGCAGCCCCGCTAGACAGGGTGGCGATACGCAGTATTTT
TRBV6-6	.	.	TRBJ2-1	CASSYPPGIEQFF	TGTGCCAGCAGTTACCCCCCCGGGATTGAGCAGTTCTTC
TRBV5-6	.	.	TRBJ1-3	CASSPGQLSGNTIYF	TGTGCCAGCAGTCCTGGACAGCTCTCTGGAAACACCATATATTTT
TRBV6-1	TRBD1	.	TRBJ1-5	CASSEMGQGAQPQHF	TGTGCCAGCAGTGAAATGGGACAGGGCGCTCAGCCCCAGCATTTT
TRBV2	.	once	TRBJ2-7	CASRNQEYEQYF	TGTGCCAGCAGGAACCAGGAGTACGAGCAGTACTTC
TRBV5-1	.	.	TRBJ1-1	CASSSSLSYTEAFF	TGCGCCAGCAGCTCCTCCCTTAGTTACACTGAAGCTTTCTTT
TRBV30	.	.	TRBJ2-5	CAWSVGPRGGQYF	TGTGCCTGGAGTGTAGGTCCCCGGGGAGGACAGTACTTC
TRBV7-9	.	.	TRBJ2-1	CASSLVGAHNEQFF	TGTGCCAGCAGCTTAGTGGGGGCCCACAATGAGCAGTTCTTC
TRBV10-3	.	.	TRBJ1-1	CAISDAGNTEAFF	TGTGCCATCAGTGATGCAGGGAACACTGAAGCTTTCTTT
TRBV9	TRBD2	.	TRBJ2-1	CASSLGLALGEQFF	TGTGCCAGCAGCTTGGGACTAGCGTTGGGTGAGCAGTTCTTC
TRBV9	.	.	TRBJ2-3	CASSVRQASTDTQYF	TGTGCCAGCAGCGTAAGACAGGCTAGCACAGATACGCAGTATTTT
TRBV6-4	TRBD2	.	TRBJ2-1	CASSDGTSNEQFF	TGTGCCAGCAGTGACGGGACTAGCAATGAGCAGTTCTTC
TRBV4-3	.	.	TRBJ2-2	CASRPVASDGELFF	TGCGCCAGCAGACCTGTGGCGTCTGACGGGGAGCTGTTTTTT
TRBV5-1	.	.	TRBJ2-7	CASSLGAGSYEQYF	TGCGCCAGCAGCTTGGGGGCCGGATCCTACGAGCAGTACTTC
TRBV2	.	.	TRBJ2-1	CASIRYVAGRDEQFF	TGTGCCAGCATCCGATATGTGGCGGGAAGGGATGAGCAGTTCTTC
TRBV27	TRBD1	.	TRBJ1-2	CASSLGQGHGYTF	TGTGCCAGCAGTTTAGGACAGGGACATGGCTACACCTTC
TRBV29-1	.	.	TRBJ2-5	CSVRQAEETQYF	TGCAGCGTTCGGCAGGCTGAAGAGACCCAGTACTTC
TRBV28	.	.	TRBJ1-5	CASSFPGGGNQPQHF	TGTGCCAGCAGTTTTCCCGGCGGGGGCAATCAGCCCCAGCATTTT
TRBV18	.	.	TRBJ1-2	CASSPWPNYGYTF	TGTGCCAGCTCACCATGGCCTAACTATGGCTACACCTTC
TRBV18	.	.	TRBJ1-5	CASSPGQHNQPQHF	TGTGCCAGCTCACCAGGACAGCATAATCAGCCCCAGCATTTT
TRBV7-2	.	.	TRBJ1-5	CASSLEYGAKPQHF	TGTGCCAGCAGCTTAGAATACGGGGCCAAGCCCCAGCATTTT
TRBV21-1	.	.	TRBJ2-5	CASSTGNQETQYF	TGTGCCAGCAGTACAGGGAACCAAGAGACCCAGTACTTC
TRBV19	.	.	TRBJ1-5	CASSPGFSGQPQHF	TGTGCCAGTAGCCCGGGTTTCTCGGGCCAGCCCCAGCATTTT
TRBV5-1	.	.	TRBJ2-3	CASSYRARGADTQYF	TGCGCCAGCAGCTACCGGGCCCGGGGAGCAGATACGCAGTATTTT
TRBV6-5	.	once	TRBJ2-6	CASSYAAGTGANVLTF	TGTGCCAGCAGTTACGCCGCAGGGACTGGGGCCAACGTCCTGACTTTC
TRBV5-1	.	.	TRBJ1-4	CASSLDVANEKLFF	TGCGCCAGCAGCTTGGATGTGGCTAATGAAAAACTGTTTTTT
TRBV27	TRBD2	.	TRBJ2-1	CASSTVAGHDNEQFF	TGTGCCAGCAGTACCGTAGCGGGACACGACAATGAGCAGTTCTTC
TRBV6-4	TRBD1	.	TRBJ2-7	CASRLEYRDRDDEQYF	TGTGCCAGCAGACTAGAGTACCGGGACAGGGATGACGAGCAGTACTTC
TRBV30	.	.	TRBJ2-3	CAWSVQRKTQYF	TGTGCCTGGAGTGTACAGAGGAAGACGCAGTATTTT
TRBV5-1	.	.	TRBJ1-3	CASSRFGAEWNTIYF	TGCGCCAGCAGCCGGTTCGGGGCTGAGTGGAACACCATATATTTT
TRBV5-1	.	.	TRBJ1-2	CASSLGAIRTDVYTF	TGCGCCAGCAGCTTGGGCGCAATTAGGACAGACGTCTACACCTTC
TRBV7-2	.	.	TRBJ1-4	CASSGSLSEKLFF	TGTGCCTCAAGCGGGAGTCTGAGTGAAAAACTGTTTTTT
TRBV4-3	.	once	TRBJ1-1	CASRGAFF	TGCGCCAGCAGAGGAGCTTTCTTT
TRBV7-9	TRBD2	.	TRBJ2-2	CASSPIRLAGTGELFF	TGTGCCAGCAGCCCTATACGACTAGCGGGAACCGGGGAGCTGTTTTTT
TRBV6-5	.	.	TRBJ1-5	CASSYDGTYQPQHF	TGTGCCAGCAGTTACGACGGAACGTATCAGCCCCAGCATTTT
TRBV5-6	.	.	TRBJ1-1	CASSFTSMNTEAFF	TGTGCCAGCAGCTTTACCTCTATGAACACTGAAGCTTTCTTT
TRBV18	TRBD1	.	TRBJ1-2	CASSPPDRAHYGYTF	TGTGCCAGCTCACCACCGGACAGGGCCCACTATGGCTACACCTTC
TRBV6-5	.	once	TRBJ1-2	CASSYSLTEANYGYTF	TGTGCCAGCAGTTACTCGCTAACGGAAGCTAACTATGGCTACACCTTC
TRBV9	TRBD2	.	TRBJ2-1	CASSLKGTSGSSSYNEQFF	TGTGCCAGCAGCCTGAAGGGGACTAGCGGGAGTTCGTCCTACAATGAGCAGTTCTTC
TRBV21-1	.	.	TRBJ2-7	CASIILGLADNYEQYF	TGTGCCAGCATAATTTTAGGACTAGCGGACAACTACGAGCAGTACTTC
TRBV5-1	.	.	TRBJ2-2	CASSFSASVNTGELFF	TGCGCCAGCAGCTTCTCGGCTAGCGTGAACACCGGGGAGCTGTTTTTT
TRBV6-5	TRBD1	once	TRBJ2-7	CASSFRTGDPYEQYF	TGTGCCAGCAGTTTTCGCACAGGGGACCCTTACGAGCAGTACTTC
TRBV9	TRBD1	.	TRBJ1-3	CASSTGGTQTGNTIYF	TGTGCCAGCAGTACAGGGGGCACACAAACTGGAAACACCATATATTTT
TRBV7-2	.	.	TRBJ2-3	CASSADYLSTDTQYF	TGTGCCAGCAGCGCGGACTACCTAAGCACAGATACGCAGTATTTT
TRBV6-1	TRBD1	.	TRBJ2-2	CASSGRTGVGTGELFF	TGTGCCAGCAGTGGTCGCACAGGGGTAGGGACCGGGGAGCTGTTTTTT
TRBV29-1	TRBD1	once	TRBJ1-2	CSVASVGTGKGYTF	TGCAGCGTTGCGTCGGTAGGGACAGGGAAGGGCTACACCTTC
TRBV4-1	TRBD2	.	TRBJ2-7	CASSQEETSGSYDYEQYF	TGCGCCAGCAGCCAAGAAGAAACTAGCGGGAGCTACGACTACGAGCAGTACTTC
TRBV7-2	.	.	TRBJ1-2	CASSPYLGEGGYTF	TGTGCCAGCAGCCCCTATCTCGGGGAGGGTGGCTACACCTTC
TRBV7-9	TRBD1	.	TRBJ2-5	CASSGRDSQETQYF	TGTGCCAGCAGCGGACGGGACAGCCAAGAGACCCAGTACTTC